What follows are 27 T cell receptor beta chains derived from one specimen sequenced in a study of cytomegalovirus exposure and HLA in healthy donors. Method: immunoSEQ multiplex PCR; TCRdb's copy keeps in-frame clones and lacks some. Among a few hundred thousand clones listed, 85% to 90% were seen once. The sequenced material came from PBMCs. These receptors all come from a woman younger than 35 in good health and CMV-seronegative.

CDR3 protein: CASSEALRDGYF. In nucleotides, the CDR3 is TGTGCCAGCAGTGAAGCCCTCCGAGATGGGTACTTC. The chain couples TRBV6-1 to TRBJ2-7; D remains ambiguous. The CDR3 covers 12 residues. V lost 0 bases, J lost 12 bases, and 12 bases lay in between. Germline-derived CDR1 and CDR2 are MNHNS and SASEGT.

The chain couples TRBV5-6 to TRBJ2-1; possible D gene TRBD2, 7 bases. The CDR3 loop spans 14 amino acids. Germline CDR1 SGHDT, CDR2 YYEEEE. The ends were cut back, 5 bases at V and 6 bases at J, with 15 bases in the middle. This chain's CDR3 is CASSKGRGPNEQFF. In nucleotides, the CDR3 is TGTGCCAGCAGTAAAGGGCGGGGGCCCAATGAGCAGTTCTTC.

The DNA for the CDR3 is TGTGCCAGCAGTTTAGACCCCGGGGGGGCCTACGAGCAGTACTTC. It is translated as CASSLDPGGAYEQYF. J is TRBJ2-7 and V is TRBV27, with TRBD2 identical over 8 bases. The V gene end was trimmed by 2 bases and the J gene end by 2 bases; junction bases not matched to a gene: 5. The CDR3 loop spans 15 amino acids. The germline V gene encodes CDR1 MNHEY and CDR2 SMNVEV (reference sequence).

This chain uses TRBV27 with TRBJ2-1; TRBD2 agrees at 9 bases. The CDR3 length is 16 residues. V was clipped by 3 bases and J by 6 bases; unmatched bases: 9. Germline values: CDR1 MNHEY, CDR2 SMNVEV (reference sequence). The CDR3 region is CASSLVAGALSNEQFF. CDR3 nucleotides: TGTGCCAGCAGTTTGGTAGCGGGAGCACTGAGCAATGAGCAGTTCTTC.

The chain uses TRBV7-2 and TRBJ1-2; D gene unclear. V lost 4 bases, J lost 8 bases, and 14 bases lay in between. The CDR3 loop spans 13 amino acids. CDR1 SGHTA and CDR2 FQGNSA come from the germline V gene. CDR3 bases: TGTGCCAGCAGCTCCGTGGAGATTCGGGGCTACACCTTC. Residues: CASSSVEIRGYTF. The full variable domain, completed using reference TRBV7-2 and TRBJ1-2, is GAGVSQSPSNKVTEKGKDVELRCDPISGHTALYWYRQSLGQGLEFLIYFQGNSAPDKSGLPSDRFSAERTGGSVSTLTIQRTQQEDSAVYLCASSSVEIRGYTFGSGTRLTVV.

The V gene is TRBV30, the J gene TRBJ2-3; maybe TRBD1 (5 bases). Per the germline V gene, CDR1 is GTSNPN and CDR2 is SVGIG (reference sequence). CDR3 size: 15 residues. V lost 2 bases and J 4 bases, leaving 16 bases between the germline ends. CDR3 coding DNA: TGTGCCTGGAGTAAAGGTACAGGCCGCGCAGATACGCAGTATTTT. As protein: CAWSKGTGRADTQYF.

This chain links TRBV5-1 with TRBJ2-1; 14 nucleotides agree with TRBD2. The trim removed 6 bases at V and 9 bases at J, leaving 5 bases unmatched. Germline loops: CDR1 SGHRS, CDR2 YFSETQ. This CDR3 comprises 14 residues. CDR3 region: CASNAGTSGSEQFF. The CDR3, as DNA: TGCGCCAGCAACGCCGGGACTAGCGGGAGTGAGCAGTTCTTC.

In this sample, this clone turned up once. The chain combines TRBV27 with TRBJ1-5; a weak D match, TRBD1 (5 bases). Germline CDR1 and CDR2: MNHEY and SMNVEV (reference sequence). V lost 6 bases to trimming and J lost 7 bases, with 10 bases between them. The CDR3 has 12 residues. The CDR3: CASSTGMQPQHF. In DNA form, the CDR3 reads TGTGCCAGCAGCACAGGAATGCAGCCCCAGCATTTT.

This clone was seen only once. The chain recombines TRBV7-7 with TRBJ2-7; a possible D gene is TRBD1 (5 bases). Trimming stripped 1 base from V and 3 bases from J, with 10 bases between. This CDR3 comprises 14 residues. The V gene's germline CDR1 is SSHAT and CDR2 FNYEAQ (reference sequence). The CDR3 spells CASSLGQGRYEQYF. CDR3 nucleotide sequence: TGTGCCAGCAGCTTAGGTCAGGGTCGCTACGAGCAGTACTTC.

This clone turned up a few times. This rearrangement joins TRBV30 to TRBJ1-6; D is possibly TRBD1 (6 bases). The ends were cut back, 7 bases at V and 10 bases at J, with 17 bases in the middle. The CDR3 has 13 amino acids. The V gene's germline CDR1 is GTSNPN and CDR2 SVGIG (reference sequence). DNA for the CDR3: TGTGCCTCCCTTCAGGGGAACGGCTCACCCCTCCACTTT. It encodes CASLQGNGSPLHF.

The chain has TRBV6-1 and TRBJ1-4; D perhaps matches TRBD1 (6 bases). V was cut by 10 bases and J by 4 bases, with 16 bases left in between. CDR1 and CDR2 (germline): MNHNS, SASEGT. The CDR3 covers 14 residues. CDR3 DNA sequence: TGTGCCACCGTGGAGGCAGGGGTTAATGAAAAACTGTTTTTT. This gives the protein CATVEAGVNEKLFF.

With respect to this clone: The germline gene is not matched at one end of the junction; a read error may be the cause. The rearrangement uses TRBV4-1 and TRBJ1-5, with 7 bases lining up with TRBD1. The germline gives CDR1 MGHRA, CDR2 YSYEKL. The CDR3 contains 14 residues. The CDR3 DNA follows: TGCGCCAGCAGCCAGTACAGGGGCAACCAGCCCCAGCATTTT. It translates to CASSQYRGNQPQHF.

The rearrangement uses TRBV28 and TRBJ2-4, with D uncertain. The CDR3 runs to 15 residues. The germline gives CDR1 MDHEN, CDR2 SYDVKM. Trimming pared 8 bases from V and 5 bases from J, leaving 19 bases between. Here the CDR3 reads CASGPQGVDQNIQYF. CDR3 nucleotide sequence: TGTGCCAGCGGCCCTCAAGGAGTTGATCAAAACATTCAGTACTTC.

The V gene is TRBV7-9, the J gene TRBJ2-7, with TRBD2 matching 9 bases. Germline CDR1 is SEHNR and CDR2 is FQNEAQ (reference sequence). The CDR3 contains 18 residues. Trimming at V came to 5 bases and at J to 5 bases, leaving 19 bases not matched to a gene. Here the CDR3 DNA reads TGTGCCAGCAGCGCTCCGGTAGCGGGAGTTGTAGGTGGCCACGAGCAGTACTTC. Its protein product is CASSAPVAGVVGGHEQYF.

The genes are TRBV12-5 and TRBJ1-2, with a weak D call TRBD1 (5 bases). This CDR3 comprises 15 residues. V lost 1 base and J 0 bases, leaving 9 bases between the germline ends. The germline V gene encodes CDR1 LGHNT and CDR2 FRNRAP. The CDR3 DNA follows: TGTGCTAGTGGTTTGGGGGGGGTGACTAACTATGGCTACACCTTC. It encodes CASGLGGVTNYGYTF.

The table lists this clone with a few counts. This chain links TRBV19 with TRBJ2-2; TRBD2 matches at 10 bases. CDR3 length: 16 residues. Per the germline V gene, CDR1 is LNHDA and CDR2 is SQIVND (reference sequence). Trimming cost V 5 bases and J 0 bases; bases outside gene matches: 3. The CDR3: CASSPGLAANTGELFF. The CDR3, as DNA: TGTGCCAGTAGTCCCGGACTAGCGGCGAACACCGGGGAGCTGTTTTTT.

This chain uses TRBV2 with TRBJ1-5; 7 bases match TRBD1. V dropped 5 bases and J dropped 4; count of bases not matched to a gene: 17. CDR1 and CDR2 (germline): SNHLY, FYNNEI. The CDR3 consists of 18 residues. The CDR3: CASSLLFSGQRENQPQHF. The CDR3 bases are TGTGCCAGCAGTCTCCTTTTCTCGGGACAGCGCGAAAATCAGCCCCAGCATTTT.

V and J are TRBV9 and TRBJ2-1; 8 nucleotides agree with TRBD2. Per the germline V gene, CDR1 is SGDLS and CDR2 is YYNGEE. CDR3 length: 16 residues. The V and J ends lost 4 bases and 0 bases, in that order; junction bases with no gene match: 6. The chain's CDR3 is CASSLRSGSSYNEQFF. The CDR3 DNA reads TGTGCCAGCAGCTTAAGGAGCGGGAGCTCCTACAATGAGCAGTTCTTC. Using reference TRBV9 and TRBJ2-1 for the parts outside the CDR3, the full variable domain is DSGVTQTPKHLITATGQRVTLRCSPRSGDLSVYWYQQSLDQGLQFLIQYYNGEERAKGNILERFSAQQFPDLHSELNLSSLELGDSALYFCASSLRSGSSYNEQFFGPGTRLTVL.

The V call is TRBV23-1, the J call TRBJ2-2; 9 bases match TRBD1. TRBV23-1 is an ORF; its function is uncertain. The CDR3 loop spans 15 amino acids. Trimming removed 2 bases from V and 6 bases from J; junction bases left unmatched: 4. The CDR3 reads CASSQRGQGSGELFF. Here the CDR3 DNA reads TGCGCCAGCAGTCAAAGGGGACAGGGCTCCGGGGAGCTGTTTTTT.

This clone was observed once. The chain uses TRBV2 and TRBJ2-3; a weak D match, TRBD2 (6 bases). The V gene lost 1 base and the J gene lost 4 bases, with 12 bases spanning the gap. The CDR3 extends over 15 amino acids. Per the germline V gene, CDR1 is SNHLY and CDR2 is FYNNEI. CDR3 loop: CASSEDGRGADTQYF. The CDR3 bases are TGTGCCAGCAGTGAAGACGGGAGAGGGGCAGATACGCAGTATTTT.

CDR3 sequence reads: CASSLGVGGGLAGSQYF. The CDR3, as DNA: TGTGCCAGCAGCTTAGGCGTCGGCGGTGGGCTAGCGGGTTCGCAGTACTTC. V and J are TRBV11-2 and TRBJ2-7; TRBD2 agrees at 8 bases. Germline trimming cut 1 base from V and 9 bases from J; bases unmatched to any gene: 17. The CDR3 consists of 17 residues. Germline V gene data show CDR1 as SGHAT and CDR2 as FQNNGV.

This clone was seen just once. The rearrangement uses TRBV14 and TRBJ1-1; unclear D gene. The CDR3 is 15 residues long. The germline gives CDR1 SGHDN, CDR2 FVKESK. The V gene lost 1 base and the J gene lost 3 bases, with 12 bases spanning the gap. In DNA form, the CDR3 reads TGTGCCAGCAGCCAAGTGAAGGGAGGTCACACTGAAGCTTTCTTT. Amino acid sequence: CASSQVKGGHTEAFF.

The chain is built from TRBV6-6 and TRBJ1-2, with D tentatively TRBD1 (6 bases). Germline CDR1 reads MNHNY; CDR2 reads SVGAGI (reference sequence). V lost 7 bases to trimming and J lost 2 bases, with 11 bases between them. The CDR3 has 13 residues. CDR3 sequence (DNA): TGTGCCAGCACTGACAGGTCCAACTATGGCTACACCTTC. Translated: CASTDRSNYGYTF.

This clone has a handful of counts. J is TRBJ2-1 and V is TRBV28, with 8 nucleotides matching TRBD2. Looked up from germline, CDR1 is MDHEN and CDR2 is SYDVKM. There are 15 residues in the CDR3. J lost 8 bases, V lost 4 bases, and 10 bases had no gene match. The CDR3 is CASSSLAGMGDEQFF. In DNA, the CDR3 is TGTGCCAGCAGTTCTCTAGCGGGCATGGGGGATGAGCAGTTCTTC.

CDR3 sequence reads: CASSHLVGGANYGYTF. The CDR3 bases are TGTGCCAGCAGCCATCTCGTAGGCGGCGCTAACTATGGCTACACCTTC. The J gene is TRBJ1-2, the V gene TRBV14; D remains unclear. CDR3 size: 16 residues. V was trimmed by 3 bases and J by 0 bases, leaving 14 bases between them. Germline V gene sequence: CDR1 SGHDN, CDR2 FVKESK.

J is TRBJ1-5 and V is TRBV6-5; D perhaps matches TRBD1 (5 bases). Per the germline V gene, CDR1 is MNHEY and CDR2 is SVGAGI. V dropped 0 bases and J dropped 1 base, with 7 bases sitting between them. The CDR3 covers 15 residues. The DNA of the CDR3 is TGTGCCAGCAGTTACTCTTCAGGGAGCAATCAGCCCCAGCATTTT. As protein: CASSYSSGSNQPQHF.

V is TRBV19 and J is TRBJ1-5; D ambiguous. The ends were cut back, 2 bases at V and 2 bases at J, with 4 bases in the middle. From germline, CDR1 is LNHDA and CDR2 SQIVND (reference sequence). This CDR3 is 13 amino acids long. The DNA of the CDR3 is TGTGCCAGTAGTATACTTGGCAATCAGCCCCAGCATTTT. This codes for CASSILGNQPQHF.